Listed below are T cell receptor beta chains from one sample, sequenced in a study of OX40 agonist ivuxolimab in advanced cancers. Repertoires were generated with immunoSEQ multiplex PCR, while TCRdb's copy carries only in-frame clones and drops some. The sample has approximately 74,000 clones, 85% to 95% seen once; the top ten hold about 0.32%. This specimen consisted of CD4+ or CD8+ T cells sorted from blood, obtained in a trial of the OX40 agonist ivuxolimab. These receptor sequences come from an adult with an advanced solid tumor such as melanoma, head and neck, liver or kidney cancer. Each CDR3 is given with its conserved first and last residue. D genes are given only for firm matches. Part of the rows lack a size; the others show once, few, many or a class for expanded clones.

cdr3_length: 15
v_call: TRBV5-6
clone_size: .
j_call: TRBJ2-7
d_call: TRBD1
cdr3_nt: TGTGCCAGCAGCTTGAGGACAGGCAACTCCTACGAGCAGTACTTC
cdr3_aa: CASSLRTGNSYEQYF

cdr3_length: 13
v_call: TRBV9
clone_size: .
j_call: TRBJ2-5
d_call: .
cdr3_nt: TGTGCCAGCAGCGTCTGGGGGAGGGAGACCCAGTACTTC
cdr3_aa: CASSVWGRETQYF

cdr3_length: 15
v_call: TRBV5-4
clone_size: .
j_call: TRBJ2-5
d_call: TRBD2
cdr3_nt: TGTGCCAGCAGCCCGACAGCGGGGGGGCTGGAGACCCAGTACTTC
cdr3_aa: CASSPTAGGLETQYF

cdr3_length: 15
v_call: TRBV7-8
clone_size: .
j_call: TRBJ1-6
d_call: TRBD1
cdr3_nt: TGTGCCAGCACCTTAGGGAGGGACAGTGGTTCACCCCTCCACTTT
cdr3_aa: CASTLGRDSGSPLHF

cdr3_length: 13
v_call: TRBV10-1
clone_size: .
j_call: TRBJ2-1
d_call: TRBD1
cdr3_nt: TGCGCCACCGGGACAGGGCAAGAGGATGAGCAGTTCTTC
cdr3_aa: CATGTGQEDEQFF

cdr3_length: 15
v_call: TRBV7-2
clone_size: .
j_call: TRBJ2-5
d_call: TRBD2
cdr3_nt: TGTGCCAGCAGCTCCGTCCGGGGGGGTGGAGAGACCCAGTACTTC
cdr3_aa: CASSSVRGGGETQYF

cdr3_length: 14
v_call: TRBV5-4
clone_size: .
j_call: TRBJ1-5
d_call: .
cdr3_nt: TGTGCCAGCAGCTTGGCGGCAACCCATCAGCCCCAGCATTTT
cdr3_aa: CASSLAATHQPQHF

cdr3_length: 15
v_call: TRBV18
clone_size: .
j_call: TRBJ2-1
d_call: TRBD1
cdr3_nt: TGTGCCAGCTCACCACGGACAGGGGGGGGCAATGAGCAGTTCTTC
cdr3_aa: CASSPRTGGGNEQFF

cdr3_length: 14
v_call: TRBV28
clone_size: .
j_call: TRBJ1-4
d_call: .
cdr3_nt: TGTGCCAGCAGGAGGGGACGGCTTAATGAAAAACTGTTTTTT
cdr3_aa: CASRRGRLNEKLFF

cdr3_length: 14
v_call: TRBV30
clone_size: .
j_call: TRBJ1-6
d_call: .
cdr3_nt: TGTGCCTGGAGTGGAATGACTTATAATTCACCCCTCCACTTT
cdr3_aa: CAWSGMTYNSPLHF

cdr3_length: 14
v_call: TRBV27
clone_size: .
j_call: TRBJ1-2
d_call: .
cdr3_nt: TGTGCCAGCAGTTTCGGAGGGAGGTCATATGGCTACACCTTC
cdr3_aa: CASSFGGRSYGYTF

cdr3_length: 15
v_call: TRBV7-7
clone_size: .
j_call: TRBJ2-7
d_call: TRBD1
cdr3_nt: TGTGCCAGCAGCTCCGGACAGGGGGCCTATAACGAGCAGTACTTC
cdr3_aa: CASSSGQGAYNEQYF

cdr3_length: 15
v_call: TRBV6-6
clone_size: .
j_call: TRBJ1-2
d_call: .
cdr3_nt: TGTGCCAGCAGTTACCTGGCAGGCCCTAACTATGGCTACACCTTC
cdr3_aa: CASSYLAGPNYGYTF

cdr3_length: 21
v_call: TRBV7-6
clone_size: .
j_call: TRBJ2-1
d_call: .
cdr3_nt: TGTGCCAGCAGCTTTTTGGTAGGGACCTGGCACCAGGGGGGCGGCTACAATGAGCAGTTCTTC
cdr3_aa: CASSFLVGTWHQGGGYNEQFF

cdr3_length: 13
v_call: TRBV7-2
clone_size: .
j_call: TRBJ2-2
d_call: .
cdr3_nt: TGTGCCAGCAGCTCAGACCGTACCGGGGAGCTGTTTTTT
cdr3_aa: CASSSDRTGELFF

cdr3_length: 17
v_call: TRBV18
clone_size: .
j_call: TRBJ2-2
d_call: TRBD2
cdr3_nt: TGTGCCAGCTCACCACCCCGGGGGGGGACGAACACCGGGGAGCTGTTTTTT
cdr3_aa: CASSPPRGGTNTGELFF

cdr3_length: 14
v_call: TRBV2
clone_size: .
j_call: TRBJ1-1
d_call: TRBD1
cdr3_nt: TGTGCCAGCGGGGACAGGGGTCCGAACACTGAAGCTTTCTTT
cdr3_aa: CASGDRGPNTEAFF

cdr3_length: 16
v_call: TRBV21-1
clone_size: .
j_call: TRBJ2-5
d_call: .
cdr3_nt: TGTGCCAGCAGCAAAGGTGGTCCTAGCGGGGAAGAGACCCAGTACTTC
cdr3_aa: CASSKGGPSGEETQYF

cdr3_length: 14
v_call: TRBV7-7
clone_size: .
j_call: TRBJ2-3
d_call: .
cdr3_nt: TGTGCCAGCAGCCCTGGGGGGAGCGCAGGTACGCAGTATTTT
cdr3_aa: CASSPGGSAGTQYF

cdr3_length: 15
v_call: TRBV27
clone_size: .
j_call: TRBJ2-7
d_call: .
cdr3_nt: TGTGCCAGCAGTTTACGGGGGTGGGGGCTGCACGAGCAGTACTTC
cdr3_aa: CASSLRGWGLHEQYF

cdr3_length: 15
v_call: TRBV4-3
clone_size: .
j_call: TRBJ2-7
d_call: TRBD1
cdr3_nt: TGCGCCAGCAGCCAAGGGACAGGGGGTACCTACGAGCAGTACTTC
cdr3_aa: CASSQGTGGTYEQYF

cdr3_length: 14
v_call: TRBV4-2
clone_size: medium-sized
j_call: TRBJ2-2
d_call: .
cdr3_nt: TGTGCCAGCAGCCAAGAATACCGAGCCGGGGAGCTGTTTTTT
cdr3_aa: CASSQEYRAGELFF

cdr3_length: 15
v_call: TRBV30
clone_size: .
j_call: TRBJ2-5
d_call: TRBD2
cdr3_nt: TGTGCCTGGAGGACAGCGGGGGGATTTCAAGAGACCCAGTACTTC
cdr3_aa: CAWRTAGGFQETQYF

cdr3_length: 14
v_call: TRBV19
clone_size: .
j_call: TRBJ2-1
d_call: TRBD1
cdr3_nt: TGTGCCAGTCGGACAGGGGGCATGTACAATGAGCAGTTCTTC
cdr3_aa: CASRTGGMYNEQFF

cdr3_length: 15
v_call: TRBV15
clone_size: .
j_call: TRBJ2-2
d_call: .
cdr3_nt: TGTGCCACCAGCAGAGAACTGACTTACACCGGGGAGCTGTTTTTT
cdr3_aa: CATSRELTYTGELFF

cdr3_length: 16
v_call: TRBV19
clone_size: once
j_call: TRBJ1-1
d_call: .
cdr3_nt: TGTGCCAGTAGTATACAGGGGCGAGGCACGGGGACTGAAGCTTTCTTT
cdr3_aa: CASSIQGRGTGTEAFF

cdr3_length: 14
v_call: TRBV18
clone_size: .
j_call: TRBJ2-2
d_call: .
cdr3_nt: TGTGCCAGCTCACAACAGAGAAACACCGGGGAGCTGTTTTTT
cdr3_aa: CASSQQRNTGELFF

cdr3_length: 14
v_call: TRBV18
clone_size: .
j_call: TRBJ1-6
d_call: .
cdr3_nt: TGTGCCAGCTCACCCCCAGGGTGGAATTCACCCCTCCACTTT
cdr3_aa: CASSPPGWNSPLHF

cdr3_length: 13
v_call: TRBV25-1
clone_size: .
j_call: TRBJ1-1
d_call: TRBD1
cdr3_nt: TGTGCCAGCAGTAGGACAGGGAGCACTGAAGCTTTCTTT
cdr3_aa: CASSRTGSTEAFF

cdr3_length: 14
v_call: TRBV5-1
clone_size: .
j_call: TRBJ2-1
d_call: .
cdr3_nt: TGCGCCAGCAGCTTGTCTCAGGGTGACGATGAGCAGTTCTTC
cdr3_aa: CASSLSQGDDEQFF

cdr3_length: 12
v_call: TRBV5-6
clone_size: .
j_call: TRBJ1-2
d_call: .
cdr3_nt: TGTGCCAGCAGCTCGGACGACCATGGCTACACCTTC
cdr3_aa: CASSSDDHGYTF

cdr3_length: 11
v_call: TRBV28
clone_size: .
j_call: TRBJ1-5
d_call: .
cdr3_nt: TGTGCCAGCAGTTTAGATCAGCCCCAGCATTTT
cdr3_aa: CASSLDQPQHF

cdr3_length: 15
v_call: TRBV7-2
clone_size: .
j_call: TRBJ1-4
d_call: .
cdr3_nt: TGTGCCAGCAGCCGGGACGGCCCAACTAATGAAAAACTGTTTTTT
cdr3_aa: CASSRDGPTNEKLFF

cdr3_length: 13
v_call: TRBV28
clone_size: .
j_call: TRBJ2-7
d_call: .
cdr3_nt: TGTGCCAGCAGTTTATGGGACTCCTACGAGCAGTACTTC
cdr3_aa: CASSLWDSYEQYF

cdr3_length: 14
v_call: TRBV7-6
clone_size: .
j_call: TRBJ2-3
d_call: .
cdr3_nt: TGTGCCAGCGGAGCGGGACAGTCCGCAGATACGCAGTATTTT
cdr3_aa: CASGAGQSADTQYF

cdr3_length: 16
v_call: TRBV27
clone_size: .
j_call: TRBJ2-1
d_call: .
cdr3_nt: TGTGCCAGCAGTTTAAATCTAGCTGTTTACTACAATGAGCAGTTCTTC
cdr3_aa: CASSLNLAVYYNEQFF

cdr3_length: 13
v_call: TRBV7-2
clone_size: medium-sized
j_call: TRBJ2-5
d_call: .
cdr3_nt: TGTGCCAGCAGCTTAGCGGGGTGGGGGACCCAGTACTTC
cdr3_aa: CASSLAGWGTQYF

cdr3_length: 15
v_call: TRBV18
clone_size: .
j_call: TRBJ1-5
d_call: .
cdr3_nt: TGTGCCAGCTCATTGACAGAAGCTAGCAATCAGCCCCAGCATTTT
cdr3_aa: CASSLTEASNQPQHF

cdr3_length: 14
v_call: TRBV6-6
clone_size: .
j_call: TRBJ2-5
d_call: .
cdr3_nt: TGTGCCAGCAGTTACTCGGCAGGGGGGGAGACCCAGTACTTC
cdr3_aa: CASSYSAGGETQYF

cdr3_length: 15
v_call: TRBV19
clone_size: .
j_call: TRBJ1-5
d_call: .
cdr3_nt: TGTGCCAGTACCCCCGGCAGTTTTAGCAATCAGCCCCAGCATTTT
cdr3_aa: CASTPGSFSNQPQHF

cdr3_length: 13
v_call: TRBV27
clone_size: .
j_call: TRBJ2-7
d_call: .
cdr3_nt: TGTGCCAGCAGTCCCCCGGGTGTCTACGAGCAGTACTTC
cdr3_aa: CASSPPGVYEQYF

cdr3_length: 15
v_call: TRBV15
clone_size: .
j_call: TRBJ2-5
d_call: TRBD1
cdr3_nt: TGTGCCACCGGGGAGGGGACAGGGGGTTTTGAGACCCAGTACTTC
cdr3_aa: CATGEGTGGFETQYF

cdr3_length: 17
v_call: TRBV4-3
clone_size: .
j_call: TRBJ2-7
d_call: TRBD2
cdr3_nt: TGCGCCAGCAGCCAGCACGTCGGACTAGCGGGAGCATACGAGCAGTACTTC
cdr3_aa: CASSQHVGLAGAYEQYF

cdr3_length: 14
v_call: TRBV2
clone_size: .
j_call: TRBJ1-3
d_call: TRBD1
cdr3_nt: TGTGCCAGAACAGGGGCCCTTGCTGGAAACACCATATATTTT
cdr3_aa: CARTGALAGNTIYF

cdr3_length: 16
v_call: TRBV30
clone_size: .
j_call: TRBJ1-4
d_call: .
cdr3_nt: TGTGCCTGGAGTGTTAAAGGGGATTCGACTAATGAAAAACTGTTTTTT
cdr3_aa: CAWSVKGDSTNEKLFF

cdr3_length: 16
v_call: TRBV19
clone_size: .
j_call: TRBJ2-3
d_call: .
cdr3_nt: TGTGCCAGTAGTTCTCCCACAGGGTTGAGCACAGATACGCAGTATTTT
cdr3_aa: CASSSPTGLSTDTQYF

cdr3_length: 13
v_call: TRBV11-1
clone_size: .
j_call: TRBJ1-1
d_call: .
cdr3_nt: TGTGCCAGCAGCTTAGTCAGGGGAGGTGAAGCTTTCTTT
cdr3_aa: CASSLVRGGEAFF

cdr3_length: 15
v_call: TRBV7-2
clone_size: .
j_call: TRBJ1-2
d_call: TRBD1
cdr3_nt: TGTGCCAGCAGCCCAAAACCAGGGGGCGGCTATGGCTACACCTTC
cdr3_aa: CASSPKPGGGYGYTF

cdr3_length: 12
v_call: TRBV2
clone_size: .
j_call: TRBJ2-5
d_call: .
cdr3_nt: TGTGCCAGCAGTCCGTACCAAGAGACCCAGTACTTC
cdr3_aa: CASSPYQETQYF

cdr3_length: 14
v_call: TRBV7-2
clone_size: .
j_call: TRBJ2-5
d_call: TRBD2
cdr3_nt: TGTGCCAGCAGCTCGCAAGCGGGGAGGGAGACCCAGTACTTC
cdr3_aa: CASSSQAGRETQYF

cdr3_length: 14
v_call: TRBV18
clone_size: .
j_call: TRBJ1-6
d_call: .
cdr3_nt: TGTGCCAGCTGTCTCCAGCGGGGCACTTCACCCCTCCACTTT
cdr3_aa: CASCLQRGTSPLHF

cdr3_length: 14
v_call: TRBV11-1
clone_size: once
j_call: TRBJ2-1
d_call: .
cdr3_nt: TGTGCCAGCAGCCCGACGGGGACTTACAATGAGCAGTTCTTC
cdr3_aa: CASSPTGTYNEQFF

cdr3_length: 13
v_call: TRBV7-6
clone_size: .
j_call: TRBJ2-2
d_call: .
cdr3_nt: TGTGCCAGCAGCTTTCAGGCGACCGGGGAGCTGTTTTTT
cdr3_aa: CASSFQATGELFF

cdr3_length: 14
v_call: TRBV7-8
clone_size: .
j_call: TRBJ2-7
d_call: .
cdr3_nt: TGTGCCAGCAGCCTGACGACCGCTACCTACGAGCAGTACTTC
cdr3_aa: CASSLTTATYEQYF